This TCR beta chain was observed in a study of blood T cell repertoires in COVID-19. Study-wide background: T cells, B-cell-depleted T cells, or PBMCs supplied cDNA or gDNA.

Sequenced by immunoSEQ multiplex PCR; TCRdb stores in-frame clones only, minus some. The sample carries 70,000 or so clones, 60% to 85% recorded once. The CDR3 sequence is 18 residues long. The V gene's germline CDR1 is MNHEY and CDR2 SMNVEV (reference sequence). V trimming: 0 bases; J trimming: 0 bases; junction bases outside the gene matches: 11. The sequence was obtained from a man aged 60 to 75 with acute or convalescent COVID-19. Source material: peripheral blood. This sequence joins TRBV27 and TRBJ2-7; TRBD2 matches at 7 bases. The CDR3 nucleotides read TGTGCCAGCAGTTTATCGCGGGGGTTACGGCTAGCCTCCTACGAGCAGTACTTC. It encodes CASSLSRGLRLASYEQYF.